What follows are 25 T cell receptor beta chains derived from one specimen sequenced in a study of blood T cell repertoires in COVID-19. Here immunoSEQ multiplex PCR was the method, and the copy in TCRdb shows in-frame clones only, minus some. The sample shows hundreds of thousands of clones, roughly 89% of them seen only once. Material for sequencing was peripheral blood. These receptors were obtained from a woman in her thirties with acute or convalescent COVID-19.

This rearrangement joins TRBV29-1 to TRBJ2-7; TRBD2 matches at 12 bases. This CDR3 spans 15 amino acids. Germline assignment: CDR1 SQVTM and CDR2 ANQGSEA. V trimming: 5 bases; J trimming: 5 bases; junction bases outside the gene matches: 10. CDR3 sequence reads: CSVRLAGGPWDEQYF. CDR3 bases: TGCAGCGTTCGGCTAGCGGGGGGGCCCTGGGACGAGCAGTACTTC.

This rearrangement joins TRBV19 to TRBJ2-2, with D possibly being TRBD1 (6 bases). The germline V gene encodes CDR1 LNHDA and CDR2 SQIVND (reference sequence). The CDR3 length is 13 residues. Between the trimmed V and J ends, which lost 3 bases and 8 bases, there was a span of 10 bases. CDR3 loop: CASSIRGGGELFF. CDR3 bases: TGTGCCAGTAGTATCAGGGGCGGAGGGGAGCTGTTTTTT.

The CDR3 nucleotides are TGTGCCAGCAGCTTAGCACTAGCGCTCTACAATGAGCAGTTCTTC. Translation gives CASSLALALYNEQFF. The chain is built from TRBV7-8 and TRBJ2-1; TRBD2 matches 7 bases. J lost 3 bases, V lost 0 bases, and 2 bases had no gene match. The CDR3 consists of 15 residues. Per germline, CDR1 SGHVS and CDR2 FQNEAQ.

This clone was detected only once. V is TRBV6-5 and J is TRBJ1-1; D unclear. The CDR3 length is 13 residues. Trimming shortened V by 2 bases and J by 1 base, and 5 bases separated the two germline ends. Germline lookup yields CDR1 MNHEY and CDR2 SVGAGI. The CDR3 protein is CASSYERNTEAFF. Written as DNA, the CDR3 is TGTGCCAGCAGTTACGAGAGGAACACTGAAGCTTTCTTT.

This chain links TRBV19 with TRBJ2-1, with TRBD2 identical over 11 bases. The CDR3 totals 18 residues. Losses at the gene ends were 4 bases for V and 3 bases for J; bases not matched to a gene: 11. Per germline, CDR1 LNHDA and CDR2 SQIVND (reference sequence). The CDR3 DNA sequence: TGTGCCAGTAGTACTGGCCCCGGGACTAGCGGAGACTACAATGAGCAGTTCTTC. Amino acids: CASSTGPGTSGDYNEQFF.

The genes are TRBV7-2 and TRBJ1-1; no reliable D call. V was shortened by 7 bases and J by 0 bases, with 12 bases between the two germline ends. Germline V gene lookup returns CDR1 SGHTA and CDR2 FQGNSA. The CDR3 consists of 14 residues. The chain's CDR3 is CASKEGLMNTEAFF. The CDR3 bases are TGTGCCAGCAAGGAGGGATTAATGAACACTGAAGCTTTCTTT.

This chain uses TRBV28 with TRBJ2-7, with TRBD1 matching 9 bases. The CDR3 has 15 residues. Per germline, CDR1 MDHEN and CDR2 SYDVKM. Trimming cost V 6 bases and J 5 bases; bases outside gene matches: 11. CDR3 coding DNA: TGTGCCAGCAGGTCCTCCGGGACAGGGTTCAACGAGCAGTACTTC. Amino acids: CASRSSGTGFNEQYF. Looking up the rest from reference TRBV28 and TRBJ2-7 gives the full variable domain: DVKVTQSSRYLVKRTGEKVFLECVQDMDHENMFWYRQDPGLGLRLIYFSYDVKMKEKGDIPEGYSVSREKKERFSLILESASTNQTSMYLCASRSSGTGFNEQYFGPGTRLTVT.

The gene calls are TRBV4-1 and TRBJ2-3; TRBD2 matches 9 bases. V gave up 0 bases and J gave up 5 bases; unmatched junction bases: 6. CDR3 size: 16 residues. Germline lookup yields CDR1 MGHRA and CDR2 YSYEKL. CDR3 coding DNA: TGCGCCAGCAGCCAAGAGGGCGGGGGGGCCCTAGATACGCAGTATTTT. Protein product: CASSQEGGGALDTQYF.

This chain connects TRBV5-5 to TRBJ1-2, with TRBD1 identical over 7 bases. The CDR3 is 16 residues long. Germline V gene data show CDR1 as SGHKS and CDR2 as YYEKEE (reference sequence). V shed 0 bases, J shed 0 bases, and the junction held 5 bases outside the gene matches. The CDR3 is CASSLAQDRTNYGYTF. The CDR3, as DNA: TGTGCCAGCAGCTTGGCCCAGGACAGGACTAACTATGGCTACACCTTC.

This sequence joins TRBV9 and TRBJ2-3, with D possibly matching TRBD2 (6 bases). The ends were cut back, 4 bases at V and 0 bases at J, with 9 bases in the middle. From germline, CDR1 is SGDLS and CDR2 YYNGEE. The CDR3 runs 14 residues. The CDR3 loop is CASSPSGSTDTQYF. The DNA for the CDR3 is TGTGCCAGCAGCCCCAGCGGGAGCACAGATACGCAGTATTTT.

This chain links TRBV7-3 with TRBJ2-3, with D tentatively TRBD1 (5 bases). This CDR3 is built from 14 residues. The germline V gene encodes CDR1 SGHTA and CDR2 FQGTGA. Trimming removed 5 bases at V and 5 bases at J, with 14 bases between. CDR3 loop: CASSADYRKDTQYF. In nucleotides, the CDR3 is TGTGCCAGCAGCGCCGATTACAGGAAAGATACGCAGTATTTT.

This clone was counted a single time. The rearrangement joins TRBV27 to TRBJ1-2; 9 bases map to TRBD1. V trimming: 2 bases; J trimming: 8 bases; junction bases outside the gene matches: 3. The CDR3 loop spans 13 amino acids. CDR1 and CDR2 from the germline V gene are MNHEY and SMNVEV (reference sequence). The chain's CDR3 is CASSLGTGHGYTF. For the CDR3, the DNA is TGTGCCAGCAGTTTAGGGACAGGGCACGGCTACACCTTC.

The chain uses TRBV18 and TRBJ2-5; the match to TRBD1 covers 9 bases. Germline trimming cut 2 bases from V and 5 bases from J; bases unmatched to any gene: 9. This CDR3 comprises 16 residues. CDR1 is KGHSH, CDR2 LQKENI, per germline. In nucleotides, the CDR3 is TGTGCCAGCTCACCAATCGGACAGGGGATAGTGGAGACCCAGTACTTC. Protein product: CASSPIGQGIVETQYF.

The chain is built from TRBV18 and TRBJ2-4, with 9 nucleotides matching TRBD1. Germline-derived CDR1 and CDR2 are KGHSH and LQKENI. With 3 bases clipped from V and 2 bases from J, the junction kept 14 bases outside the gene matches. The CDR3 runs to 19 residues. The CDR3 DNA is TGTGCCAGCTCACCCTACAGTCCGTCCGGGACAGGGCCCAAAAACATTCAGTACTTC. It encodes CASSPYSPSGTGPKNIQYF.

The chain has TRBV27 and TRBJ1-6, with 10 bases identical to TRBD1. The CDR3 loop spans 16 amino acids. CDR1 MNHEY and CDR2 SMNVEV come from the germline V gene (reference sequence). Trimming removed 0 bases from V and 9 bases from J; junction bases left unmatched: 5. The CDR3 loop is CASSLSIWTGGSPLHF. CDR3 nucleotide sequence: TGTGCCAGCAGTTTATCTATCTGGACAGGGGGTTCACCCCTCCACTTT.

The chain carries TRBV28 and TRBJ2-4; 7 bases map to TRBD1. Germline CDR1 MDHEN, CDR2 SYDVKM. This CDR3 spans 16 amino acids. V gave up 3 bases and J gave up 8 bases; unmatched junction bases: 13. The CDR3 spells CASSLYETGLGDIQYF. CDR3 nucleotide sequence: TGTGCCAGCAGTTTGTACGAGACAGGGCTCGGGGACATTCAGTACTTC.

The genes are TRBV9 and TRBJ2-3, with D unresolved. Germline-derived CDR1 and CDR2 are SGDLS and YYNGEE. The germline V and J ends were trimmed by 0 bases and 0 bases, with 11 bases remaining between them. The CDR3 sequence is 16 residues long. This CDR3 reads CASSVEAVPSTDTQYF. CDR3 DNA sequence: TGTGCCAGCAGCGTAGAGGCGGTCCCTAGCACAGATACGCAGTATTTT.

In this sample, this clone turned up once. J is TRBJ2-4 and V is TRBV5-4; D might be TRBD2 (5 bases). Germline CDR1 reads SGHNT; CDR2 reads YYREEE (reference sequence). This CDR3 has 15 amino acids. The germline V and J ends were trimmed by 1 base and 1 base, with 9 bases remaining between them. The CDR3 nucleotides are TGTGCCAGCAGCTTGAGATCGGGGGCCAAAAACATTCAGTACTTC. It is translated as CASSLRSGAKNIQYF. The entire variable domain, with the rest obtained from reference TRBV5-4 and TRBJ2-4, is as follows: ETGVTQSPTHLIKTRGQQVTLRCSSQSGHNTVSWYQQALGQGPQFIFQYYREEENGRGNFPPRFSGLQFPNYSSELNVNALELDDSALYLCASSLRSGAKNIQYFGAGTRLSVL.

The chain has TRBV5-1 and TRBJ2-7; TRBD2 aligns across 9 bases. The germline gives CDR1 SGHRS, CDR2 YFSETQ. The CDR3 contains 14 residues. V trimming: 4 bases; J trimming: 6 bases; junction bases outside the gene matches: 8. The CDR3 nucleotides read TGCGCCAGCAGCGAAATGACTAGCGGTAGCGAGCAGTACTTC. Encoded protein: CASSEMTSGSEQYF.

Remarks on this clone: Different DNA sequences within this sample yield the same CDR3. The chain is built from TRBV2 and TRBJ1-2, with D unclear. The CDR3 is made up of 11 amino acids. V lost 6 bases and J 3 bases, leaving 5 bases between the germline ends. CDR1 is SNHLY, CDR2 FYNNEI, per germline. The CDR3 here is CASRRDYGYTF. Here the CDR3 DNA reads TGTGCCAGCAGGCGAGACTATGGCTACACCTTC. Looking up the rest from reference TRBV2 and TRBJ1-2 gives the full variable domain: EPEVTQTPSHQVTQMGQEVILRCVPISNHLYFYWYRQILGQKVEFLVSFYNNEISEKSEIFDDQFSVERPDGSNFTLKIRSTKLEDSAMYFCASRRDYGYTFGSGTRLTVV.

The chain employs TRBV7-9 and TRBJ2-7, with a tentative D call TRBD2 (6 bases). Trimming removed 5 bases from V and 7 bases from J, with 21 bases in between. CDR3 length equals 15 residues. The germline V gene has CDR1 SEHNR and CDR2 FQNEAQ (reference sequence). The CDR3 sequence is CASSTTGVGSGEQYF. The CDR3 region has the DNA TGTGCCAGCAGCACGACGGGGGTCGGCTCGGGGGAGCAGTACTTC. The complete variable domain, with remaining parts taken from reference TRBV7-9 and TRBJ2-7, reads DTGVSQNPRHKITKRGQNVTFRCDPISEHNRLYWYRQTLGQGPEFLTYFQNEAQLEKSRLLSDRFSAERPKGSFSTLEIQRTEQGDSAMYLCASSTTGVGSGEQYFGPGTRLTVT.

The rearrangement links TRBV6-5 to TRBJ2-1; the D gene is possibly TRBD1 (5 bases). CDR1 is MNHEY and CDR2 is SVGAGI in the germline V gene. CDR3 length equals 15 residues. Trimming stripped 5 bases from V and 5 bases from J, with 16 bases between. DNA of the CDR3: TGTGCCAGCAGTCTGTATAGTTTGGGGCACAATGAGCAGTTCTTC. Protein product: CASSLYSLGHNEQFF.

CDR3 amino acids: CASSQELRFADTQYF. The DNA for the CDR3 is TGTGCCAGCAGCCAAGAACTCAGGTTTGCAGATACGCAGTATTTT. The chain uses TRBV14 and TRBJ2-3; D is unclear. The CDR3 runs to 15 residues. Trimming left V 0 bases short and J 4 bases short, with 11 bases between. Germline V gives CDR1 SGHDN, CDR2 FVKESK. Filled out from reference TRBV14 and TRBJ2-3, the complete variable domain reads EAGVTQFPSHSVIEKGQTVTLRCDPISGHDNLYWYRRVMGKEIKFLLHFVKESKQDESGMPNNRFLAERTGGTYSTLKVQPAELEDSGVYFCASSQELRFADTQYFGPGTRLTVL.

V gene TRBV6-5 combines with J gene TRBJ2-7, with D perhaps TRBD1 (5 bases). Germline lookup yields CDR1 MNHEY and CDR2 SVGAGI. The CDR3 loop spans 13 amino acids. V was cut by 5 bases and J by 3 bases, with 11 bases left in between. CDR3 sequence reads: CASSIAQGYEQYF. DNA for the CDR3: TGTGCCAGCAGTATCGCGCAGGGCTACGAGCAGTACTTC.

V usage is TRBV3-1 (or the pseudogene TRBV3-2) and J usage is TRBJ2-1, with TRBD1 as a possible D gene (5 bases). Trimming removed 1 base from V and 14 bases from J, with 18 bases in between. The length of the CDR3 is 14 residues. Germline V gene data show CDR1 as LGHDT and CDR2 as YNNKEL (reference sequence). CDR3: CASSQVVQGNKKFF. CDR3 nucleotides: TGTGCCAGCAGCCAAGTTGTCCAGGGAAATAAAAAGTTCTTC.